A single T cell receptor (beta chain) is shown here with its context. Its antigen is currently unknown. At minimum, one pre-ART and two post-ART PBMC samples were obtained from each donor. The record originates from a study of long-term antiretroviral therapy in people with HIV. At the level of the study: Sampling started about a decade before the 2015 immediate-ART recommendation. Points from the study as a whole: Repertoires with HIV possessed tighter CDR3 length spans than those of controls. Transplant-donor-level diversity was not reached after ART, though diversity increased.

It was version v3.0 of the immunoSEQ assay that was run at survey level. Sequencing used immunoSEQ multiplex PCR; TCRdb keeps in-frame clones, though not all of them. The table has 25,000 to 30,000 clones, roughly 84% seen once. The J segment lost 11 bases and the V segment lost 5 bases, leaving 6 bases of the junction unmatched. Looked up from germline, CDR1 is SGHRS and CDR2 is YFSETQ. CDR3 size: 11 residues. The chain couples TRBV5-1 to TRBJ1-1, with 7 bases lining up with TRBD1. The source was unsorted PBMCs, collected 0.4 years after starting antiretroviral therapy. The sequence was obtained from a man between 18 and 35 years old with HIV. The CDR3 DNA is TGCGCCAGCAGTCCCACAGGGGTCGCTTTCTTT. This codes for CASSPTGVAFF.